This T cell receptor (beta chain) emerged from a study of shared clonotypes between healthy human individuals. Study-wide results and limits: Clonotype sharing across a few donors was observed for around 5% of naive CD4 clonotypes.

To note about this clone: What it binds is not known.

CD45RA-negative memory and CD45RA+ naive subsets were split from the CD4+ cells. This table comes from immunoSEQ multiplex PCR, and its TCRdb copy is limited to in-frame clones, with some not included. The table has millions of clones, approximately 92% seen once; the top ten hold roughly 0.13%. There are 18 residues in the CDR3. Germline-derived CDR1 and CDR2 are SGHTA and FQGNSA. V lost 4 bases and J lost 1; bases outside the gene matches: 7. Sequencing was carried out using naive CD4+ T cells sorted from blood. Subset here: CD45RA+ positively selected. The J gene is TRBJ2-4, the V gene TRBV7-2; 13 nucleotides agree with TRBD2. The sequence came from a man in his late teens or twenties in good health. CDR3 sequence: CASSSGLAGDKAKNIQYF. CDR3 nucleotide sequence: TGTGCCAGCAGCTCCGGACTAGCGGGAGACAAGGCCAAAAACATTCAGTACTTC.